This T cell receptor beta chain was documented in a study of cytomegalovirus exposure and HLA in healthy donors listed by TCRdb under 2017. In the study overall: An earlier analysis of approximately 640 of the donors reported 276 Gb of sequence data and some 120 million unique TCR beta sequences from around 200 million T cells. An early release covering 550 to 650 HLA-typed donors comprised about 290 gigabases of sequencing data and roughly 86 million unique TCR sequences. The genetic ancestry cluster associated with self-reported Caucasian donors included 81% of the roughly 400 genotyped donors. The aim of the study was to test whether cataloging public T cell receptors could identify signatures of past pathogen exposure. Using immunosequencing, the study profiled T cell repertoires from about 620 subjects and related those repertoires to cytomegalovirus serostatus. Along with the approximately 620-subject first cohort, a separate validation cohort of over a hundred different subjects was used. To predict cytomegalovirus infection status, the study brought together high-throughput TCR immunosequencing, statistical association of individual TCRs with disease status, and machine learning. A later analysis re-examined previously published TCR beta repertoires from more than 650 donors and added high-resolution HLA genotyping to investigate patterns of TCR occurrence. The later analysis used no new phenotypic data to find candidate immune exposures, relying instead on TCR beta sequences and their occurrence across donors. In an earlier analysis of 500 to 650 of the donors, high-throughput TCR beta sequencing was used to judge whether each TCR beta V gene segment behaved as functional or pseudogenic. Donor age, sex, ethnicity and CMV serostatus were collected together with the repertoire data. Genome-wide SNP genotypes for about 55% of the roughly 670 donors were used in a later genetic analysis, which treated that subset as a discovery cohort. All discovery cohort repertoires had been generated using a single sequencing platform. Both class I and class II loci were covered by HLA typing, at four-digit resolution. Typing coverage differed by locus: A, B, C, DRB1 and DQB1 were typed in roughly 629-630 donors, DQA1 in about 510, DPA1 in 600 to 610, and DPB1 in around 490. Roughly 5 DR-DQ haplotypes were handled as single units for association and clustering because linkage in the cohort was strong. Across some 400 genotyped donors of the cohort, an average of about 200,000 unique TCR beta nucleotide sequences per donor were sequenced, and approximately 17% of those sequences were non-productive.

What the authors observed across the whole study: Specific HLA alleles were associated with over 15,000 TCR beta sequences at a false discovery rate of 0.05 in a later analysis. An association between a missense DCLRE1C variant and V-gene and J-gene trimming of TCR beta chains was found in a later genetic analysis and replicated in an independent cohort. A total of 150 to 200 TCR beta chains were listed by the study as associated with cytomegalovirus. The cohort was sequenced for TCR beta chains only, and without alpha or paired-chain data the features that could be detected were limited. Correlated functional status among segregating V segments might reflect linkage disequilibrium, but an unknown experimental factor could not be ruled out. In vitro tests confirmed that a few of the cytomegalovirus-associated TCR beta chains recognize cytomegalovirus antigens. When HLA alleles, especially DR and DQ, strongly co-occurred, TCR associations were difficult to assign to individual alleles. According to a later analysis, parvovirus B19, influenza, CMV and Epstein-Barr virus appeared linked to several top co-occurrence clusters. A group of highly shared sequence variants was considered likely to be a technical artifact of the sequencing pipeline. A further reported finding was that TCR beta sequences accurately predicted the HLA-A and HLA-B alleles for most subjects in the first cohort. The authors suggested that the approach could potentially be extended to other disease states and immunological phenotypes. Because some donors lacked HLA typing at each locus, the association tests relied only on the typed subset. In an earlier analysis of 587 of the donors, most TCR beta V segments appeared in productive rearrangements about 87% or about 30% of the time, broadly matching IMGT annotations. Compared with the roughly 720-donor mean, donors in an Asian-associated ancestry cluster had fewer N-insertions in productive TCRs, according to a later genetic analysis. A later analysis found that TCR association rates varied across HLA loci, with DRB1 alleles showing the most associated TCRs and HLA-C alleles the fewest. Most TCR sequences were seen in very few donors, while some public TCRs were found in many individuals. A later analysis found that most CMV-associated TCR beta chains appeared HLA-restricted, with HLA associations seemingly driven largely by CMV exposure. In both the original and validation cohorts, the classifier was reported to diagnose cytomegalovirus status with high specificity and sensitivity. Immune exposure information for the cohort was limited to CMV serostatus. Because counts were too low, around 18 rarely observed V segments, including chromosome 9 orphons, were left out of the earlier analysis of about 620 of the donors. Some IMGT-functional V segments, including TRBV6-2 and TRBV6-3, could not be distinguished by the 87-base-pair reads and were therefore excluded. Compared with equally common non-associated chains, HLA-associated TCR beta chains in a later analysis were more clonally expanded and had lower generation probabilities. Roughly uniform sequencing depth across donors was assumed in presence/absence analyses, although this assumption may not hold.

The cohort consisted of some 670 healthy bone marrow donors. All cohort members were sampled while nominally healthy, although unrecorded immune exposures were likely present. The donor was CMV seronegative and belonged to the group of over 300 seronegative cohort members. A peripheral blood sample was provided by each donor, and peripheral blood mononuclear cells were used for TCR beta sequencing. The Qiagen DNeasy Blood Extraction Kit was used to extract genomic DNA from the blood cell samples. The library was prepared using the immunoSEQ multiplex PCR assay. For the multiplex PCR, a mixture combining 60 forward primers for TCR Vbeta segments and 13 reverse primers for TCR Jbeta segments was used. Amplification of the CDR3 region of rearranged TCR beta genes was performed with a multiplex PCR assay on genomic DNA. Amplified TCR beta libraries were sequenced as 87-base-pair reads on the Illumina HiSeq System. In the original analysis: A later analysis counted about 80 million unique TCR beta chains across the 550 to 700 repertoires, and 10 million to 12 million of these chains were shared by at least two donors. Raw reads were error-corrected and collapsed into unique sequences with a nearest-neighbor algorithm that merged closely related sequences to remove PCR and sequencing errors. CDR3 sequences were aligned to IMGT reference sequences to assign V, D and J gene segments. For a sequence to be retained, a match of at least six nucleotides was required to both a V gene segment and a J gene segment. A rearrangement counted as productive if the CDR3 had no stop codons and remained in frame with V and J, and every other rearrangement counted as non-productive. CDR3 was defined by IMGT convention, running from the second conserved V-encoded cysteine to the conserved J-encoded phenylalanine. In an earlier analysis of around 540 of the donors, sequences lacking an unambiguous match to a single V gene segment were excluded. An earlier analysis of just under 600 of the donors called V segments functional above 56.7% productive rearrangements and segregating when the between-donor standard deviation exceeded 5%. A statistical classification framework was developed to diagnose cytomegalovirus status using the catalog of TCR beta chain sequences. In a later analysis, TCR nucleotide sequences were compared against IMGT/GENE-DB human TR gene sequences so that V and J genes could be assigned. In a later analysis, CDR3 sequences and most-parsimonious VDJ recombination scenarios were assigned using the TCRdist pipeline. In a later analysis, every TCR beta chain was defined by the combination of its CDR3 amino acid sequence and its V-gene family, and reads without a unique V-gene family were dropped. To address suspected cross-contamination and a sequencing artifact, a later analysis removed around 590 highly shared, low-generation-probability nucleotide sequences. For each public chain, a later analysis derived a clonal expansion index from normalized ranks of inferred template counts within each repertoire. A later analysis computed generation probabilities with a VDJ recombination model fitted to out-of-frame rearrangements, and checked the results against IGoR. Hypergeometric tests were used in a later analysis to score TCR-TCR, TCR-HLA and TCR-CMV co-occurrence, with a repertoire-size bias correction applied to the TCR pairs. To estimate false discovery rates, a later analysis permuted the HLA or CMV assignments 20 times. A later analysis grouped co-occurring TCRs with DBSCAN, adding TCRdist sequence similarity when clustering within HLA-allele-positive subsets. Co-occurrence clustering excluded repertoires with fewer than 30,000 or more than 120,000 public chains, plus five with anomalous nucleotide sharing. Sourced from immuneACCESS, this table was stored by TCRdb with only in-frame sequences that have V and J called. A share of the clones is absent; for the studies checked, an unresolved V gene accounts for under half, and the remainder has no known explanation. Clone size and the V and J calls come from that table; the DNA yielded D and trimming. The sample table records 80,000 to 100,000 clones; about 81% of these occur just once. 1.4% of the sample belongs to the ten largest clones.

Relative to germline, V is 5 bases shorter and J is 9 bases shorter, with 14 bases between their ends. Based on the germline V gene, the CDR1 and CDR2 sequences are SGHVS and FNYEAQ. Inclusive of the bounding cysteine and phenylalanine, the CDR3 is 13 residues long. Of the read, only the CDR3 DNA is kept; its 39 bases are in frame from base 1. This clone was seen a single time. The clone's antigen remains unknown. Per-base quality was not reported, and no clone a single base away is much larger than it. This sequence uses TRBV7-6 and TRBJ2-1, with the D gene not confidently named. The receptor comes from a man aged 35-49 years in good health and CMV-seronegative. The sample taken for sequencing was PBMCs. The CDR3 protein: CASSERSGSEQFF. In nucleotides, the sequence is TGTGCCAGCAGCGAAAGATCAGGTAGTGAGCAGTTCTTC.